This entry is about one T cell receptor beta chain. As yet, its antigen is unknown. The source of the sample is a study of shared clonotypes between healthy human individuals. Study summary: Per donor, three plates held CD4 naive cells, three held CD4 memory, two held CD8 naive and one held CD8 memory. Study outcomes and limitations: The generation probabilities recorded for non-shared clonotypes fell below those of clonotypes shared by all four donors.

The study separated CD4+ cells into CD45RA+ naive and CD45RA-negative memory subsets. Only in-frame clones appear in the TCRdb table, and some are missing; sequencing was by immunoSEQ multiplex PCR. The sample includes some 580,000 clones, more than 95% seen only once; the top ten take 0.045% to 0.06%. Deletions cut 0 bases from V and 3 bases from J, with 9 bases between. Germline CDR1 is MGHRA and CDR2 is YSYEKL. The CDR3 length is 15 residues. V usage is TRBV4-1 and J usage is TRBJ1-5; D possibly corresponds to TRBD1 (5 bases). The sample comprised naive CD4+ T cells sorted from blood. The subset was: CD45RA+ positively selected. The clonotype originates from a woman younger than 45 in good health. The CDR3 DNA reads as TGCGCCAGCAGCCAAGACAGGGTGAACAATCAGCCCCAGCATTTT. Its protein product is CASSQDRVNNQPQHF.